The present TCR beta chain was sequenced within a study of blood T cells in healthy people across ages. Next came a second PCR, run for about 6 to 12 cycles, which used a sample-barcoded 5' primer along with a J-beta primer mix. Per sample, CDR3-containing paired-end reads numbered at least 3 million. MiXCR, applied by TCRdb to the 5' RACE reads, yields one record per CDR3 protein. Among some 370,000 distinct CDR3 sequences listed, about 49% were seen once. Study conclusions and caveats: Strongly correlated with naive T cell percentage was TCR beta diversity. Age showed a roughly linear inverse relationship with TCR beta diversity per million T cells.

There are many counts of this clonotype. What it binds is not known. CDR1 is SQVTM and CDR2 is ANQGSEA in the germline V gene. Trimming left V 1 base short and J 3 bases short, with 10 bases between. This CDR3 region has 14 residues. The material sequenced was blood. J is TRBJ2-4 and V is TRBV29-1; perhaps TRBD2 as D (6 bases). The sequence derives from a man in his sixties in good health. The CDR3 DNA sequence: TGCAGCGTTGAAGGTTGGCGGGGCAAAAACATTCAGTACTTC. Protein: CSVEGWRGKNIQYF.